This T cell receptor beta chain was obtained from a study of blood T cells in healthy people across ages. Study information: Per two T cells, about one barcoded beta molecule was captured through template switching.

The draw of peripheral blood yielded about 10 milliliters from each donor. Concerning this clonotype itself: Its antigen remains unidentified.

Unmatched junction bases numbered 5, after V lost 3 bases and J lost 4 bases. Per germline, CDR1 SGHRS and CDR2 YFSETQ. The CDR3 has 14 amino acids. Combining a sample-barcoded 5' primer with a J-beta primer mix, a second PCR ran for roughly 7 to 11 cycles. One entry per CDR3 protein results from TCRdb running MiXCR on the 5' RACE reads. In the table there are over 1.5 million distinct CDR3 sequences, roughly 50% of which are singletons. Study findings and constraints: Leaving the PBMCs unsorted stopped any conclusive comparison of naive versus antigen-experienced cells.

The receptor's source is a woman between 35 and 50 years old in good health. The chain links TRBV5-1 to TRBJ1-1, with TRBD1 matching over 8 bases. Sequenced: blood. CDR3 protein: CASSSDRDGTEAFF. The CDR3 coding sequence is TGCGCCAGCAGCTCGGACAGGGACGGCACTGAAGCTTTCTTT.